Ten or more counts support the clone carrying this T cell receptor (beta chain). Its antigen is still unknown. The germline V and J ends were trimmed by 3 bases and 15 bases, with 15 bases remaining between them. From germline, CDR1 is SEHNR and CDR2 FQNEAQ (reference sequence). This CDR3 region has 12 residues. This sample is part of a study of identical twins. Overall study findings and caveats: Reduced insertions were recorded for abundant cord blood beta clonotypes, with no such pattern in memory repertoires.

TCRdb redid the calling of the 5' RACE reads with MiXCR, one entry per CDR3 protein. The sample has around 250,000 distinct CDR3 sequences; around 8.8% are singletons. Each donor was a healthy Caucasian. This sample was also put to use in a study of yellow fever vaccine responses in identical twins. That paper states: The T cell response to vaccination in identical twins was reportedly partly convergent and partly personalized.

The chain recombines TRBV7-9 with TRBJ2-1, with unresolved D. The source is a woman under 30 in good health. Sequencing was performed on CD8+ T cells sorted from blood. CDR3 in amino acids: CASSFDIQAAFF. As DNA, the CDR3 is TGTGCCAGCAGCTTTGATATCCAGGCGGCGTTCTTC.